This T cell receptor beta chain was identified during a study of patients and donors after allogeneic stem cell transplantation. This CDR3 spans 17 amino acids. From germline, CDR1 is KGHDR and CDR2 SFDVKD. V was pared by 8 bases and J by 2 bases, with 21 bases between. TCRdb re-derived calls from the RT-PCR reads in MiXCR, one entry per CDR3 protein. This table holds around 30,000 distinct CDR3 sequences, 35% to 40% found once. Sequencing was carried out using blood, either unsorted or a sorted T cell fraction (not recorded which). The sequence was obtained from a human donor who was either an allogeneic HSCT recipient or a stem cell or donor lymphocyte infusion donor (not recorded which). It is not recorded whose cells these are; they may come from a transplant donor. The chain joins TRBV24-1 to TRBJ1-5, with D possibly TRBD1 on 6 matching bases. The CDR3 spells CATTLQGRVGGNQPQHF. CDR3 in DNA: TGTGCCACCACACTACAGGGTAGAGTTGGTGGCAATCAGCCCCAGCATTTT.